A single T cell receptor (beta chain) is shown here with its context. The sample belongs to a study of T cell changes during pregnancy in multiple sclerosis. CDR3 length: 15 amino acids. Germline-derived CDR1 and CDR2 are MNHEY and SMNVEV (reference sequence). The V segment lost 5 bases and the J segment 6 bases; nucleotides outside the gene matches: 11. The protocol was immunoSEQ multiplex PCR, while the TCRdb copy is restricted to in-frame clones and leaves out a portion. The profile shows tens of thousands of clones, 75% to 95% of them singletons. The clonotype was recovered from a female donor with multiple sclerosis, enrolled in a pregnancy study. The sample consisted of CD4+ T cells from peripheral blood mononuclear cells, taken in the third trimester of pregnancy. This chain joins TRBV27 and TRBJ2-5, with 8 bases lining up with TRBD1. The CDR3 coding sequence is TGTGCCAGCAGTCGAGGCCCCGGACAGGGTCAGACCCAGTACTTC. Encoded protein: CASSRGPGQGQTQYF.